What follows is one T cell receptor beta chain and its context. The junction and the germline gene differ at one end; a read error may be behind it. The data originate from a study of T cell changes during pregnancy in multiple sclerosis. Germline CDR1 reads SSHAT; CDR2 reads FNYEAQ (reference sequence). CDR3 length: 17 amino acids. The assay was immunoSEQ multiplex PCR, and TCRdb's table has in-frame clones only and misses some. Among 49,000 or so clones listed, roughly 92% were seen once. J is TRBJ1-5 and V is TRBV7-7; D uncertain. This TCR was sampled from a female donor in good health, enrolled as a control in a pregnancy study. Specimen: CD4+ T cells from peripheral blood mononuclear cells, collected in the second trimester of pregnancy. This CDR3 is CASSLGSNPFGNQPQHF. The CDR3 DNA follows: TGTGCTAGCAGCTTAGGAAGCAACCCATTTGGCAATCAGCCCCAGCATTTT.